This T cell receptor (beta chain) was found in a study of blood T cell repertoires in COVID-19. About the research overall: Samples of COVID-19 (acute and convalescent) were obtained from the United States, Italy and Spain. From T cells, B-cell-depleted T cells, or PBMCs came the material, which was cDNA or gDNA.

Germline CDR1 reads SGHDN; CDR2 reads FVKESK. V lost 3 bases to trimming and J lost 3 bases, with 15 bases between them. This CDR3 has 15 amino acids. Sequencing used immunoSEQ multiplex PCR; TCRdb keeps in-frame clones, though not all of them. The sample consists of over 250,000 clones, more than 80% of them appearing once. Adults between about 18 and 95 years of age took part from about 24 US areas. Participants reported their clinical history, and cohort assignment relied on those reports. This clonotype was sampled from a woman under 40 who had recovered from COVID-19. This chain links TRBV14 with TRBJ2-7, with D unclear. The sample comprised PBMCs or T cells enriched from blood (not recorded which). CDR3 DNA sequence: TGTGCCAGCAGCCAGGTTATGGCACCCGACTACGAGCAGTACTTC. This translates into CASSQVMAPDYEQYF.